These T cell receptor beta chains were read from a single sample in a study of T cell repertoires and HLA-DP antigens. Produced via immunoSEQ multiplex PCR; TCRdb's table is partial and in-frame only. The sample yields 55,000 to 80,000 clones, roughly 78% seen once. The antigens of these receptors remain unknown. The specimen was CD4+ T cells from PBMCs. The receptor set was obtained from a man between 60 and 75 years old in good health and CMV-seronegative. Each CDR3 is given with its conserved first and last residue.

j_call: TRBJ2-1
cdr3_length: 15
v_call: TRBV19
cdr3_aa: CASSIQVLSYNEQFF

j_call: TRBJ2-5
cdr3_length: 14
v_call: TRBV9
cdr3_aa: CASSVSGRMETQYF

j_call: TRBJ2-3
cdr3_length: 16
v_call: TRBV27
cdr3_aa: CASSILAGGSTDTQYF

j_call: TRBJ2-3
cdr3_length: 16
v_call: TRBV7-9
cdr3_aa: CASSLRRVTGTDTQYF

j_call: TRBJ1-5
cdr3_length: 15
v_call: TRBV7-2
cdr3_aa: CASSLNRDSNQPQHF

j_call: TRBJ2-2
cdr3_length: 14
v_call: TRBV7-6
cdr3_aa: CASSLESGRIELFF

j_call: TRBJ1-1
cdr3_length: 11
v_call: TRBV20-1
cdr3_aa: CSARERYEAFF

j_call: TRBJ1-6
cdr3_length: 16
v_call: TRBV2
cdr3_aa: CASSPPGGRGNSPLHF

j_call: TRBJ1-3
cdr3_length: 14
v_call: TRBV7-2
cdr3_aa: CASSPPGSGNTIYF

j_call: TRBJ1-2
cdr3_length: 16
v_call: TRBV19
cdr3_aa: CASSILTGGASYGYTF

j_call: TRBJ1-2
cdr3_length: 15
v_call: TRBV27
cdr3_aa: CASSFGTGGGYGYTF

j_call: TRBJ2-1
cdr3_length: 14
v_call: TRBV19
cdr3_aa: CASSSRTSGLEQFF

j_call: TRBJ1-4
cdr3_length: 20
v_call: TRBV14
cdr3_aa: CASSRWSGDRVTATNEKLFF

j_call: TRBJ1-1
cdr3_length: 13
v_call: TRBV2
cdr3_aa: CASRGTVNTEAFF

j_call: TRBJ2-3
cdr3_length: 15
v_call: TRBV6-5
cdr3_aa: CASRKTGLFTDTQYF

j_call: TRBJ1-5
cdr3_length: 17
v_call: TRBV19
cdr3_aa: CASSRRTGGHSNQPQHF

j_call: TRBJ2-2
cdr3_length: 17
v_call: TRBV13
cdr3_aa: CASSSRLAGVVTGELFF